The 18 T cell receptor beta chains listed next were all sequenced from one sample in a study of blood T cell repertoires in COVID-19. The data were produced by immunoSEQ multiplex PCR, yet TCRdb's version contains in-frame clones alone and is incomplete. The sample gives more than 200,000 clones, about four fifths of which show up once; about 8.1% is in the top ten. Sequenced: peripheral blood. All receptors come from a man older than 75 with acute or convalescent COVID-19.

The J gene is TRBJ1-2, the V gene TRBV5-6; D is unresolved. CDR3 length equals 14 residues. The V end was cut by 6 bases, the J end by 3 bases, with 15 bases between. CDR1 is SGHDT, CDR2 YYEEEE, per germline. This chain's CDR3 is CASTSTRDYYGYTF. DNA of the CDR3: TGTGCCAGCACTTCCACGCGAGACTACTATGGCTACACCTTC.

For the CDR3, the DNA is TGTGCCAGCAACAGGTTATCCTATGGCTACACCTTC. Protein: CASNRLSYGYTF. The chain combines TRBV2 with TRBJ1-2; maybe TRBD1 (5 bases). Germline CDR1 SNHLY, CDR2 FYNNEI. Trimming took 7 bases from V and 4 from J, leaving 10 bases between them. The CDR3 is made up of 12 amino acids.

V gene TRBV30 combines with J gene TRBJ2-5; 14 bases line up with TRBD2. Trimming took 5 bases from V and 5 from J; bases not matched to a gene: 7. The length of the CDR3 is 15 residues. In germline, CDR1 is GTSNPN, CDR2 SVGIG (reference sequence). CDR3 region: CAWGATSGRVETQYF. CDR3 coding DNA: TGTGCCTGGGGGGCGACTAGCGGGAGGGTGGAGACCCAGTACTTC.

This sequence joins TRBV5-1 and TRBJ1-2; 7 bases map to TRBD1. CDR1 SGHRS and CDR2 YFSETQ come from the germline V gene. The CDR3 covers 14 residues. V lost 4 bases, J lost 6 bases, and 9 bases stayed unmatched. CDR3 sequence reads: CASSRNRGGDGYTF. The CDR3 DNA sequence: TGCGCCAGCAGCCGGAACAGGGGAGGAGATGGCTACACCTTC.

The gene calls are TRBV6-5 and TRBJ1-2, with no clear D. This CDR3 is 12 amino acids long. The germline V gene has CDR1 MNHEY and CDR2 SVGAGI. V was shortened by 6 bases and J by 0 bases, with 5 bases between the two germline ends. The CDR3 DNA follows: TGTGCCAGCAGACCAGCTAACTATGGCTACACCTTC. It is translated as CASRPANYGYTF.

This clone occurred a few times. The V call is TRBV3-1 (or the pseudogene TRBV3-2), the J call TRBJ1-4; 9 nucleotides agree with TRBD1. This CDR3 has 14 amino acids. CDR1 and CDR2 from the germline V gene are LGHDT and YNNKEL (reference sequence). The ends lost 6 bases at V and 8 bases at J; junction bases unmatched: 7. CDR3 in DNA: TGTGCCAGCAGGCCGACAGGGGGTATCGAAAAACTGTTTTTT. This sequence encodes CASRPTGGIEKLFF.

The chain is built from TRBV6-6 and TRBJ2-5; D perhaps matches TRBD2 (7 bases). Trimming stripped 0 bases from V and 1 base from J, with 12 bases between. Germline V gene data show CDR1 as MNHNY and CDR2 as SVGAGI (reference sequence). The CDR3 is made up of 16 amino acids. The CDR3 DNA is TGTGCCAGCAGTTACTCGTTGGGGGGGCTCCAAGAGACCCAGTACTTC. Encoded protein: CASSYSLGGLQETQYF.

The gene calls are TRBV27 and TRBJ2-7; the match to TRBD2 covers 9 bases. Trimming at V came to 5 bases and at J to 3 bases, leaving 8 bases not matched to a gene. This CDR3 region has 15 residues. CDR1 and CDR2 (germline): MNHEY, SMNVEV (reference sequence). CDR3 sequence reads: CASSPLSGRFYEQYF. CDR3 DNA sequence: TGTGCCAGCAGTCCGCTGAGCGGGAGGTTCTACGAGCAGTACTTC.

The genes are TRBV7-6 and TRBJ2-2, with TRBD2 as a possible D gene (6 bases). The germline gives CDR1 SGHVS, CDR2 FNYEAQ. This CDR3 has 17 amino acids. V lost 0 bases to trimming and J lost 0 bases, with 11 bases between them. CDR3 in amino acids: CASSLAGGTANTGELFF. As DNA, the CDR3 is TGTGCCAGCAGCTTAGCGGGAGGTACCGCGAACACCGGGGAGCTGTTTTTT.

This clone was found once. The chain joins TRBV27 to TRBJ2-7; a weak D match, TRBD1 (6 bases). V gave up 0 bases and J gave up 2 bases, with 11 bases separating them. Per germline, CDR1 MNHEY and CDR2 SMNVEV (reference sequence). The CDR3 is 15 amino acids. The CDR3 is CASSLSSGQTYEQYF. The CDR3 DNA sequence: TGTGCCAGCAGTTTATCGAGTGGACAGACCTACGAGCAGTACTTC.

The gene calls are TRBV5-1 and TRBJ1-5; possibly TRBD1 for D (6 bases). This CDR3 is built from 14 residues. Germline V gene sequence: CDR1 SGHRS, CDR2 YFSETQ. V was shortened by 4 bases and J by 3 bases, with 11 bases between the two germline ends. CDR3 nucleotides: TGCGCCAGCAGCCCGGACAGTTTCAATCAGCCCCAGCATTTT. This encodes CASSPDSFNQPQHF.

The chain uses TRBV19 and TRBJ2-1; 11 bases are shared with TRBD2. After removal of 7 bases from V and 8 bases from J, the junction contained 13 bases not matched to a gene. From germline, CDR1 is LNHDA and CDR2 SQIVND (reference sequence). The CDR3 totals 16 residues. The CDR3 DNA follows: TGTGCCAGTACTCCCCTTGGGACTAGCGGTGTGTATGAGCAGTTCTTC. This sequence encodes CASTPLGTSGVYEQFF.

The genes are TRBV2 and TRBJ2-2; 11 bases line up with TRBD1. Germline CDR1 and CDR2: SNHLY and FYNNEI. The CDR3 sequence is 15 residues long. The ends lost 2 bases at V and 5 bases at J; junction bases unmatched: 1. The CDR3 spells CASSEWDRGTGELFF. CDR3 nucleotide sequence: TGTGCCAGCAGTGAATGGGACAGGGGGACCGGGGAGCTGTTTTTT.

The gene calls are TRBV2 and TRBJ1-5, with D possibly TRBD1 on 6 matching bases. The CDR3 spans 15 residues. Deletions cut 7 bases from V and 4 bases from J, with 17 bases between. Germline CDR1 is SNHLY and CDR2 is FYNNEI. Written as DNA, the CDR3 is TGTGCCAGCACCAGATTCGGGACACGGAATCAGCCCCAGCATTTT. Translation: CASTRFGTRNQPQHF.

J is TRBJ2-1 and V is TRBV3-1 (or the pseudogene TRBV3-2); TRBD1 agrees at 10 bases. Germline lookup yields CDR1 LGHDT and CDR2 YNNKEL (reference sequence). The CDR3 runs 15 residues. V lost 6 bases to trimming and J lost 9 bases; unmatched junction nucleotides: 11. CDR3 DNA: TGTGCCAGCAGTCCCGGGACAGGGGAATTTGGTGAGCAGTTCTTC. Protein product: CASSPGTGEFGEQFF.

The J gene is TRBJ1-6, the V gene TRBV6-6; perhaps TRBD1 as D (5 bases). This CDR3 spans 16 amino acids. Germline CDR1 is MNHNY and CDR2 is SVGAGI (reference sequence). Trimming took 6 bases from V and 10 from J, leaving 22 bases between them. CDR3 bases: TGTGCCAGCAGCCGGAACGCAGGGCAGGGTCTCTCACCCCTCCACTTT. Translated, it gives CASSRNAGQGLSPLHF.

The chain recombines TRBV11-2 with TRBJ1-1; the D gene is possibly TRBD1 (6 bases). There are 14 residues in the CDR3. With 3 bases removed from V and 0 bases from J, the gap between germline ends came to 8 bases. Germline values: CDR1 SGHAT, CDR2 FQNNGV. The CDR3 DNA reads TGTGCCAGCAGCTTGAACAGGGTGAACACTGAAGCTTTCTTT. Its protein product is CASSLNRVNTEAFF.

The V gene is TRBV7-2, the J gene TRBJ1-2; no firm D call. V lost 0 bases, J lost 4 bases, and 6 bases lay in between. Germline lookup yields CDR1 SGHTA and CDR2 FQGNSA. The CDR3 totals 13 residues. The chain's CDR3 is CASSLATVYGYTF. Here the CDR3 DNA reads TGTGCCAGCAGCTTAGCTACGGTCTATGGCTACACCTTC. The variable domain in full, completed from reference TRBV7-2 and TRBJ1-2, reads GAGVSQSPSNKVTEKGKDVELRCDPISGHTALYWYRQSLGQGLEFLIYFQGNSAPDKSGLPSDRFSAERTGGSVSTLTIQRTQQEDSAVYLCASSLATVYGYTFGSGTRLTVV.